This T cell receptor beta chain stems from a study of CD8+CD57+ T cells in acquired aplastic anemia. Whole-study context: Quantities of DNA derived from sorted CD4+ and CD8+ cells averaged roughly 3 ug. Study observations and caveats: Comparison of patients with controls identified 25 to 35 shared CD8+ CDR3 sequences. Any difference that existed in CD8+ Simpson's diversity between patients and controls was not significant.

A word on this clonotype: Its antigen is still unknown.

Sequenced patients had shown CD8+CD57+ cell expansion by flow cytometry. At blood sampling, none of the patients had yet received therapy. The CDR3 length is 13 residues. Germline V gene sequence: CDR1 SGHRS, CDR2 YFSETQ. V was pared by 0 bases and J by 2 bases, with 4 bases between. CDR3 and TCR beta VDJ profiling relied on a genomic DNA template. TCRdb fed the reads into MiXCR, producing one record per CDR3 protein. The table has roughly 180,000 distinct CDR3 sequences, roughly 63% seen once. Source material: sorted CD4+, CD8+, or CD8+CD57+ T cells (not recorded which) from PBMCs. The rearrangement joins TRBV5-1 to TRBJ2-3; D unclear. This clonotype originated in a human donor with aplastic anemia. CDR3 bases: TGCGCCAGCAGCTTGGCGACCACAGATACGCAGTATTTT. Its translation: CASSLATTDTQYF.